This TCR beta chain was recovered during a study of blood T cell repertoires in COVID-19. Two negative PCRs, clearance, or symptom resolution were required of recovered Cohort 3 donors. Libraries were prepared by immunoSEQ multiplex PCR; TCRdb keeps only in-frame clonotypes and omits some of them. The sample holds roughly 200,000 clones, 88% seen once. The germline gives CDR1 LGHNA, CDR2 YSLEER. This CDR3 spans 13 amino acids. V was cut by 2 bases and J by 2 bases, with 6 bases left in between. Source material: PBMCs or T cells enriched from blood (not recorded which). The chain links TRBV4-3 to TRBJ1-2; TRBD1 might be the D (6 bases). This sequence was found in a woman aged 25 to 39 who had recovered from COVID-19. DNA of the CDR3: TGCGCCAGCAGCCAAACAGGGAACTATGGCTACACCTTC. Amino acids: CASSQTGNYGYTF.